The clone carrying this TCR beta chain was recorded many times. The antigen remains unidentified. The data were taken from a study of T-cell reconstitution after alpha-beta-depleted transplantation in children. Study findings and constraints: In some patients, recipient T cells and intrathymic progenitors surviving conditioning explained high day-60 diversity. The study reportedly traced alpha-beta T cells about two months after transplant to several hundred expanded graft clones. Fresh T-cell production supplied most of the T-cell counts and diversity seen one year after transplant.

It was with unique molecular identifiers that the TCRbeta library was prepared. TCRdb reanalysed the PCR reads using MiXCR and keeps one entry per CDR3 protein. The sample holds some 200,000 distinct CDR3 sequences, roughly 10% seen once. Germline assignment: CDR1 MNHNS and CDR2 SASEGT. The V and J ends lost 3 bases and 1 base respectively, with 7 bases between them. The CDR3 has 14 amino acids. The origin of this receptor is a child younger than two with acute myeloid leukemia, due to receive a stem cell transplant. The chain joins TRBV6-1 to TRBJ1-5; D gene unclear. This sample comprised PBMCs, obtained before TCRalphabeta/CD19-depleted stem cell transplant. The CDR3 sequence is CASSDYDSNQPQHF. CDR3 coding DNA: TGTGCCAGCAGTGATTATGACAGCAATCAGCCCCAGCATTTT.